These 27 T cell receptor beta chains share one sample of origin, sequenced in a study of monozygotic twins with inflammatory bowel disease. TCRdb re-called the 5' RACE reads, yielding one record per CDR3 amino acid sequence without DNA. The sample totals approximately 340,000 distinct CDR3 sequences. Specimen: blood. These receptors were collected from a human donor with ulcerative colitis or Crohn's disease, or a healthy co-twin of an affected twin (not recorded which).

The rearrangement joins TRBV27 to TRBJ2-4. This CDR3 has 18 residues. The V gene's germline CDR1 is MNHEY and CDR2 SMNVEV (reference sequence). CDR3 residues: CASSLLTGTDVAKNMQYF.

The chain has TRBV5-1 and TRBJ2-3. Germline V gene lookup returns CDR1 SGHRS and CDR2 YFSETQ. The length of the CDR3 is 15 residues. The CDR3 sequence: CASSPLSSSTDTQYF.

This chain links TRBV7-9 with TRBJ1-2; TCRdb selects TRBD1, and the lack of DNA leaves this call unchecked. The CDR3 length is 12 residues. Germline values: CDR1 SEHNR, CDR2 FQNEAQ (reference sequence). This CDR3 reads CASSFPGDGYTF.

J is TRBJ1-2 and V is TRBV7-9. The CDR3 length is 13 residues. Germline CDR1 SEHNR, CDR2 FQNEAQ (reference sequence). Here the CDR3 reads CASSRDTDYGYTF.

The chain couples TRBV20-1 to TRBJ1-2; there is no DNA to check the TCRdb D call of TRBD1. CDR3 size: 14 residues. Germline lookup yields CDR1 DFQATT and CDR2 SNEGSKA (reference sequence). CDR3 protein: CSARVGGGLSGYTF.

J is TRBJ2-7 and V is TRBV4-1; without DNA, the TCRdb call of TRBD2 cannot be checked. The CDR3 sequence is 14 residues long. In germline, CDR1 is MGHRA, CDR2 YSYEKL. CDR3 in amino acids: CASSQEGRGWEQYF.

The chain combines TRBV6-1 with TRBJ1-1. CDR3 length equals 13 residues. Germline loops: CDR1 MNHNS, CDR2 SASEGT. CDR3 loop: CASSDGIRSVAFF.

The genes are TRBV20-1 and TRBJ2-1; TCRdb proposes TRBD2, but this gene call is untestable without DNA. The CDR3 extends over 14 amino acids. CDR1 is DFQATT and CDR2 is SNEGSKA in the germline V gene (reference sequence). This CDR3 reads CSAEQLAGNNEQFF.

The chain recombines TRBV11-2 with TRBJ1-2; TCRdb proposes TRBD1, but this gene call is untestable without DNA. The CDR3 has 13 residues. The germline CDR1 and CDR2 sequences are SGHAT and FQNNGV. CDR3 sequence: CASRAPGGYGYTF. Supplemented by reference TRBV11-2 and TRBJ1-2, the full variable domain reads EAGVAQSPRYKIIEKRQSVAFWCNPISGHATLYWYQQILGQGPKLLIQFQNNGVVDDSQLPKDRFSAERLKGVDSTLKIQPAKLEDSAVYLCASRAPGGYGYTFGSGTRLTVV.

The gene calls are TRBV3-1 and TRBJ2-7; TCRdb indicates TRBD2, and absent DNA this call remains unverified. Germline assignment: CDR1 LGHDT and CDR2 YNNKEL (reference sequence). The CDR3 sequence is 11 residues long. CDR3 loop: CASRIGLVQYF.

The chain employs TRBV30 and TRBJ2-3; the D call of TRBD2 rests on TCRdb alone, since no DNA is present to check it. The CDR3 covers 15 residues. In germline, CDR1 is GTSNPN, CDR2 SVGIG (reference sequence). The CDR3 sequence: CAWSRSGVYTDTQYF.

The chain has TRBV20-1 and TRBJ2-1. The CDR3 contains 13 residues. Germline V CDR1 and CDR2: DFQATT, SNEGSKA (reference sequence). CDR3 amino acids: CSVGLSSYNEQFF.

The chain recombines TRBV19 with TRBJ1-2; TCRdb's assignment of TRBD1 cannot be checked, as there is no DNA. Looked up from germline, CDR1 is LNHDA and CDR2 is SQIVND (reference sequence). This CDR3 has 12 amino acids. CDR3 sequence reads: CATGGQIYGYTF. Together with reference TRBV19 and TRBJ1-2, the CDR3 gives the full variable domain: DGGITQSPKYLFRKEGQNVTLSCEQNLNHDAMYWYRQDPGQGLRLIYYSQIVNDFQKGDIAEGYSVSREKKESFPLTVTSAQKNPTAFYLCATGGQIYGYTFGSGTRLTVV.

The gene calls are TRBV25-1 and TRBJ1-3; the D call of TRBD1 rests on TCRdb alone, since no DNA is present to check it. The germline V gene has CDR1 MGHDK and CDR2 SYGVNS. The CDR3 sequence is 15 residues long. CDR3 sequence reads: CASSATDLSGNTIYF.

This chain joins TRBV9 and TRBJ2-7; without DNA, the TCRdb call of TRBD1 cannot be checked. Per germline, CDR1 SGDLS and CDR2 YYNGEE. The CDR3 has 15 amino acids. The CDR3 sequence is CASSVGSVDSYEQYF.

The V call is TRBV5-1, the J call TRBJ1-2; TCRdb returns TRBD1, unconfirmable since there is no DNA. Germline CDR1 SGHRS, CDR2 YFSETQ. The CDR3 contains 16 residues. CDR3 in amino acids: CASSLDPHQGNYGYTF.

The chain carries TRBV5-1 and TRBJ2-7. The CDR3 runs to 15 residues. The germline CDR1 and CDR2 sequences are SGHRS and YFSETQ. The CDR3 loop is CASSLASSYSYEQYF. The variable domain in full, completed from reference TRBV5-1 and TRBJ2-7, reads KAGVTQTPRYLIKTRGQQVTLSCSPISGHRSVSWYQQTPGQGLQFLFEYFSETQRNKGNFPGRFSGRQFSNSRSEMNVSTLELGDSALYLCASSLASSYSYEQYFGPGTRLTVT.

The chain couples TRBV19 to TRBJ2-1; absent DNA, TCRdb's TRBD1 call cannot be checked. This CDR3 spans 15 amino acids. Germline V gene lookup returns CDR1 LNHDA and CDR2 SQIVND (reference sequence). CDR3 protein: CASVGGGPGSGEQLF.

The chain combines TRBV6-2 or TRBV6-3 with TRBJ1-2; absent DNA, TCRdb's TRBD1 call cannot be checked. The CDR3 is made up of 14 amino acids. Germline assignment: CDR1 MNHEY and CDR2 SVGEGT. CDR3: CASSPEWDNYGYTF.

This chain uses TRBV27 with TRBJ2-7; the TRBD2 assignment by TCRdb is unverifiable without DNA. The CDR3 has 12 residues. Per the germline V gene, CDR1 is MNHEY and CDR2 is SMNVEV (reference sequence). The CDR3 here is CARLAGAIEQYF.

The chain employs TRBV28 and TRBJ2-6; TCRdb's D call of TRBD1 is untestable without DNA. The CDR3 consists of 17 residues. Germline-derived CDR1 and CDR2 are MDHEN and SYDVKM. The CDR3 loop is CASSVRGGVSGANVLTF. The whole variable domain, remainder taken from reference TRBV28 and TRBJ2-6, is DVKVTQSSRYLVKRTGEKVFLECVQDMDHENMFWYRQDPGLGLRLIYFSYDVKMKEKGDIPEGYSVSREKKERFSLILESASTNQTSMYLCASSVRGGVSGANVLTFGAGSRLTVL.

The chain joins TRBV6-5 to TRBJ2-1. The CDR3 contains 14 residues. CDR1 MNHEY and CDR2 SVGAGI come from the germline V gene. This chain's CDR3 is CASSYLRSYNEQFF.

The chain joins TRBV12-3 or TRBV12-4 to TRBJ2-5; the D gene TCRdb calls, TRBD1, cannot be checked with no DNA. This CDR3 has 16 residues. The CDR3 sequence: CASSLFAWTAQETQYF.

The chain employs TRBV7-8 and TRBJ2-7; there is no DNA to check the TCRdb D call of TRBD2. CDR1 is SGHVS, CDR2 FQNEAQ, per germline. The CDR3 runs to 16 residues. The chain's CDR3 is CASSPGVAGGLYEQYF. The whole variable domain, remainder taken from reference TRBV7-8 and TRBJ2-7, is GAGVSQSPRYKVAKRGQDVALRCDPISGHVSLFWYQQALGQGPEFLTYFQNEAQLDKSGLPSDRFFAERPEGSVSTLKIQRTQQEDSAVYLCASSPGVAGGLYEQYFGPGTRLTVT.

The J gene is TRBJ2-3, the V gene TRBV12-5; TCRdb designates TRBD1, a call that cannot be tested without DNA. The CDR3 totals 14 residues. Germline values: CDR1 LGHNT, CDR2 FRNRAP. Here the CDR3 reads CASGPPGPADTQYF.

CDR3 in amino acids: CASSAGDQVGANVLTF. The chain couples TRBV19 to TRBJ2-6; the D gene TCRdb calls, TRBD1, cannot be checked with no DNA. CDR1 and CDR2 from the germline V gene are LNHDA and SQIVND (reference sequence). The CDR3 extends over 16 amino acids.

The chain has TRBV7-2 and TRBJ2-3; TCRdb designates TRBD1, a call that cannot be tested without DNA. Germline V gene lookup returns CDR1 SGHTA and CDR2 FQGNSA. This CDR3 spans 15 amino acids. CDR3 protein: CASSSQTGETDTQYF.